These 14 T cell receptor beta chains share one sample of origin, sequenced in a study of neurological immune-mediated disorders. TCRdb re-derived calls from the 5' RACE reads in MiXCR, one entry per CDR3 protein. Of more than 15,000 distinct CDR3 sequences in the sample, roughly 3% were seen once. The sample taken for sequencing was CD8+ T cells from blood. The receptors shown here come from a woman between 35 and 50 years old in good health.

This clonotype was picked up many times. V and J are TRBV6-2 or TRBV6-3 and TRBJ2-2; D uncertain. Germline CDR1 MNHEY, CDR2 SVGEGT. The CDR3 is made up of 13 amino acids. The V end lost 4 bases, the J end lost 1 base, and 4 bases lay between the germline ends. The CDR3 loop reads CASSFRNTGELFF. CDR3 nucleotides: TGTGCCAGCAGTTTCAGGAACACCGGGGAGCTGTTTTTT.

At least ten counts were recorded for this clonotype. V gene TRBV5-5 combines with J gene TRBJ1-1; tentative D call: TRBD1 (5 bases). Germline CDR1 is SGHKS and CDR2 is YYEKEE (reference sequence). Trimming removed 4 bases from V and 4 bases from J, with 11 bases in between. The CDR3 runs 13 residues. This CDR3 is CASSPVRGTEAFF. As DNA, the CDR3 is TGTGCCAGCAGCCCCGTGAGGGGCACTGAAGCTTTCTTT.

In its sample, this clonotype was seen many times. This chain uses TRBV5-5 with TRBJ2-1; D is unclear. Germline CDR1 reads SGHKS; CDR2 reads YYEKEE (reference sequence). Trimming took off 0 bases at V and 14 bases at J, with 15 bases between the two ends. This CDR3 has 13 residues. For the CDR3, the DNA is TGTGCCAGCAGCTTGGCCAGACTTAGAGGCGAGTTCTTC. Translating gives CASSLARLRGEFF.

The V and J genes are TRBV12-3 or TRBV12-4 and TRBJ2-6; 10 bases are a match to TRBD1. The CDR3 contains 15 residues. Trimming at V came to 5 bases and at J to 2 bases, leaving 0 bases not matched to a gene. As DNA, the CDR3 is TGTGCCAGCAGTGGGACAGGGGCTGGGGCCAACGTCCTGACTTTC. Translation gives CASSGTGAGANVLTF.

This clonotype was seen at least ten times. The chain joins TRBV20-1 to TRBJ2-7; 8 bases align to TRBD2. This CDR3 spans 14 amino acids. Germline-derived CDR1 and CDR2 are DFQATT and SNEGSKA (reference sequence). The J segment lost 3 bases and the V segment lost 2 bases, leaving 6 bases of the junction unmatched. The CDR3 bases are TGCAGTGCTAGAAAAGCGGGAGAGAACTACGAGCAGTACTTC. It translates to CSARKAGENYEQYF.

There are many counts of this clonotype. This chain joins TRBV2 and TRBJ2-1; 10 bases are shared with TRBD2. J gave up 7 bases and V 7 bases, and 13 bases lay outside the gene matches. Germline CDR1 is SNHLY and CDR2 is FYNNEI. This CDR3 is built from 16 residues. This chain's CDR3 is CASTQVSSGSGNEQFF. CDR3 DNA: TGTGCCAGCACTCAGGTGTCTAGCGGGAGTGGGAATGAGCAGTTCTTC.

The chain carries TRBV29-1 and TRBJ2-7; 10 positions match TRBD2. The germline gives CDR1 SQVTM, CDR2 ANQGSEA. This CDR3 comprises 14 residues. Losses at the gene ends were 4 bases for V and 2 bases for J; bases not matched to a gene: 5. The CDR3 DNA follows: TGCAGCGTTGTGGGGACTAGCGAGGCCTACGAGCAGTACTTC. Protein product: CSVVGTSEAYEQYF.

Ten or more counts support this clonotype. The chain is built from TRBV12-3 or TRBV12-4 and TRBJ1-2; D may be TRBD1 (5 bases). V was cut by 1 base and J by 4 bases, with 13 bases left in between. The CDR3 extends over 15 amino acids. The CDR3 DNA follows: TGTGCCAGCAGTTTAGAGGACACTGGTGCCTATGGCTACACCTTC. It translates to CASSLEDTGAYGYTF.

This clonotype showed up many times. The V and J genes are TRBV29-1 and TRBJ2-5, with D possibly being TRBD1 (7 bases). V was pared by 4 bases and J by 4 bases, with 13 bases between. The CDR3 consists of 13 residues. Germline V lookup: CDR1 SQVTM, CDR2 ANQGSEA. CDR3 in amino acids: CSVVGQGGETQYF. The CDR3 DNA reads TGCAGCGTTGTTGGTCAGGGGGGAGAGACCCAGTACTTC.

There are many counts of this clonotype. V gene TRBV5-1 combines with J gene TRBJ1-1; the D is unclear. V gave up 1 base and J gave up 0 bases, with 13 bases separating them. Germline lookup yields CDR1 SGHRS and CDR2 YFSETQ. The CDR3 extends over 16 amino acids. DNA of the CDR3: TGCGCCAGCAGCTTGACTCCAGATTTAATGAACACTGAAGCTTTCTTT. It yields the protein CASSLTPDLMNTEAFF.

This clonotype has at least ten counts. J is TRBJ2-2 and V is TRBV4-1; 9 bases line up with TRBD2. Germline values: CDR1 MGHRA, CDR2 YSYEKL. The CDR3 is 15 residues long. Losses at the gene ends were 5 bases for V and 7 bases for J; bases not matched to a gene: 8. CDR3 DNA sequence: TGCGCCAGCAGCATCTTAGCGGGAGAAGGCGGGGAGCTGTTTTTT. It is translated as CASSILAGEGGELFF.

In its sample, this clonotype is medium-sized. The chain uses TRBV20-1 and TRBJ2-3; maybe TRBD2 (5 bases). From germline, CDR1 is DFQATT and CDR2 SNEGSKA (reference sequence). This CDR3 spans 17 amino acids. V was pared by 0 bases and J by 4 bases, with 20 bases between. As DNA, the CDR3 is TGCAGTGCTAGAGATATTTCGGACTCCTCTCCGGCAGATACGCAGTATTTT. As protein: CSARDISDSSPADTQYF.

This clonotype was observed at least ten times. The J gene is TRBJ2-1, the V gene TRBV5-6; D gene unclear. The CDR3 runs to 15 residues. V shed 0 bases and J shed 2 bases, with 9 bases lying between them. Per germline, CDR1 SGHDT and CDR2 YYEEEE. CDR3 DNA: TGTGCCAGCAGCTTGGCGGAAAGGGCCTACAATGAGCAGTTCTTC. It translates to CASSLAERAYNEQFF.

This clonotype was detected ten times or more. The chain couples TRBV7-9 to TRBJ1-6, with D possibly being TRBD1 (6 bases). The V gene's germline CDR1 is SEHNR and CDR2 FQNEAQ (reference sequence). The V end lost 4 bases, the J end lost 0 bases, and 19 bases lay between the germline ends. The CDR3 contains 19 residues. The CDR3 coding sequence is TGTGCCAGCAGCTCCACTGGCTCAGGGGCTAGCTCCTATAATTCACCCCTCCACTTT. It yields the protein CASSSTGSGASSYNSPLHF.